This is a list of T cell receptor beta chains from one sample in a study of cytomegalovirus exposure and HLA in healthy donors. TCRdb's table, derived via immunoSEQ multiplex PCR, lists solely in-frame clones and lacks some. The sample consists of around 100,000 clones, 84% of them appearing once. What was sequenced was PBMCs. These receptors all stem from a man younger than 35 in good health and CMV-seronegative. The CDR3 runs from the conserved cysteine through the conserved F or W. The D gene is left open where the match is weak. Clone size is given for some rows only: seen once, a few or many times, or a class if the clone is expanded.

J,size,D,V,CDR3,DNA
TRBJ2-2,-,TRBD1,TRBV7-9,CASKVKDRVMGTGELFF,TGTGCCAGCAAGGTGAAGGACAGGGTCATGGGCACCGGGGAGCTGTTTTTT
TRBJ2-5,-,TRBD1,TRBV5-1,CASSLGARGRDDETQYF,TGCGCCAGCAGCTTGGGGGCCAGGGGGCGCGACGACGAGACCCAGTACTTC
TRBJ2-3,-,-,TRBV27,CASSSLADYTDTQYF,TGTGCCAGCAGTTCATTAGCGGACTACACAGATACGCAGTATTTT
TRBJ2-7,-,TRBD1,TRBV19,CASSASGTGNYEQYF,TGTGCCAGTAGTGCATCCGGGACAGGGAACTACGAGCAGTACTTC
TRBJ2-1,few,TRBD2,TRBV30,CACQGTVVAGGNEQFF,TGTGCCTGTCAAGGAACCGTAGTAGCGGGAGGGAATGAGCAGTTCTTC
TRBJ2-6,once,TRBD1,TRBV29-1,CSVEEDRVSGANVLTF,TGCAGCGTTGAAGAGGACAGGGTGTCTGGGGCCAACGTCCTGACTTTC
TRBJ2-5,-,-,TRBV7-2,CASSLVGAGQETQYF,TGTGCCAGCAGCTTAGTAGGTGCGGGCCAAGAGACCCAGTACTTC
TRBJ2-7,-,-,TRBV7-9,CASSYGGNLPYEQYF,TGTGCCAGCAGCTATGGCGGGAACTTACCCTACGAGCAGTACTTC
TRBJ2-3,-,TRBD2,TRBV29-1,CSVPTSGSGTDTQYF,TGCAGCGTCCCGACTAGCGGGAGTGGGACAGATACGCAGTATTTT
TRBJ1-5,-,TRBD1,TRBV27,CASSLQGRQPQHF,TGTGCCAGCAGTCTACAGGGGCGGCAGCCCCAGCATTTT